This passage covers 15 T cell receptor beta chains from one sample sequenced in a study of T cells in narcolepsy. Repertoires were generated with immunoSEQ multiplex PCR, while TCRdb's copy carries only in-frame clones and drops some. Of 20,000 to 25,000 clones in the sample, about four fifths were seen once. The specimen sequenced was CD45RA- memory CD4+ T cells from PBMCs. The receptors derive from a human donor with narcolepsy.

The rearrangement uses TRBV7-2 and TRBJ2-1; D possibly uses TRBD1 or TRBD2 (5 bases each). The CDR3 totals 13 residues. Germline loops: CDR1 SGHTA, CDR2 FQGNSA. Trimming took off 4 bases at V and 13 bases at J, with 17 bases between the two ends. CDR3 protein: CASSSEGLWDQFF. The CDR3 region has the DNA TGTGCCAGCAGCTCCGAGGGGCTTTGGGACCAGTTCTTC. The full variable domain, with the rest looked up from reference TRBV7-2 and TRBJ2-1, is GAGVSQSPSNKVTEKGKDVELRCDPISGHTALYWYRQSLGQGLEFLIYFQGNSAPDKSGLPSDRFSAERTGGSVSTLTIQRTQQEDSAVYLCASSSEGLWDQFFGPGTRLTVL.

This chain connects TRBV9 to TRBJ2-7; D may correspond to TRBD1 or TRBD2 (5 bases each). Deletions cut 0 bases from V and 6 bases from J, with 16 bases between. The CDR3 covers 15 residues. From germline, CDR1 is SGDLS and CDR2 YYNGEE. The chain's CDR3 is CASSVGDPTQLEQYF. The CDR3 nucleotides read TGTGCCAGCAGCGTAGGGGACCCCACCCAACTCGAGCAGTACTTC.

The chain has TRBV27 and TRBJ1-2; D may be TRBD1 (6 bases). V was pared by 3 bases and J by 5 bases, with 19 bases between. CDR3 size: 16 residues. Germline CDR1 is MNHEY and CDR2 is SMNVEV (reference sequence). The CDR3 coding sequence is TGTGCCAGCAGTTTTTATATGAGGAGGCAGGGGTATGGCTACACCTTC. This gives the protein CASSFYMRRQGYGYTF.

For this clone: The junction shows a germline mismatch at one end, possibly a read error. The chain combines TRBV7-7 with TRBJ2-1, with a weak D call TRBD2 (6 bases). CDR1 is SSHAT and CDR2 is FNYEAQ in the germline V gene (reference sequence). This CDR3 has 15 amino acids. The CDR3 here is CASSLAGSSYNEQFF. The CDR3 DNA reads TGTGCTAGCAGCTTAGCCGGGAGCTCCTACAATGAGCAGTTCTTC.

The genes are TRBV28 and TRBJ2-7; 9 bases line up with TRBD1. There are 16 residues in the CDR3. Germline assignment: CDR1 MDHEN and CDR2 SYDVKM. V dropped 5 bases and J dropped 2; count of bases not matched to a gene: 10. CDR3 in DNA: TGTGCCAGCAGTGTATACAGGGGGCGATCGACCTACGAGCAGTACTTC. Protein product: CASSVYRGRSTYEQYF.

This chain links TRBV7-2 with TRBJ2-7; no clear D gene. V was pared by 5 bases and J by 2 bases, with 7 bases between. The CDR3 is made up of 12 amino acids. In germline, CDR1 is SGHTA, CDR2 FQGNSA. CDR3 sequence: CASSVHAYEQYF. The DNA for the CDR3 is TGTGCCAGCAGCGTACATGCCTACGAGCAGTACTTC.

The gene calls are TRBV11-2 and TRBJ2-1; a weak D match, TRBD2 (6 bases). V was cut by 6 bases and J by 5 bases, with 14 bases left in between. The germline gives CDR1 SGHAT, CDR2 FQNNGV. This CDR3 is built from 14 residues. CDR3 sequence: CASRPELAHNEQFF. In nucleotides, the CDR3 is TGTGCCAGCAGACCAGAACTAGCCCACAATGAGCAGTTCTTC.

The chain carries TRBV5-5 and TRBJ2-2; the D call may be TRBD1 or TRBD2 (5 bases each). V was cut by 0 bases and J by 6 bases, with 9 bases left in between. Germline lookup yields CDR1 SGHKS and CDR2 YYEKEE (reference sequence). The CDR3 consists of 14 residues. CDR3 DNA: TGTGCCAGCAGCTTGGAATGGGGGTCCGGGGAGCTGTTTTTT. The encoded protein is CASSLEWGSGELFF. The full variable domain, completed using reference TRBV5-5 and TRBJ2-2, is DAGVTQSPTHLIKTRGQQVTLRCSPISGHKSVSWYQQVLGQGPQFIFQYYEKEERGRGNFPDRFSARQFPNYSSELNVNALLLGDSALYLCASSLEWGSGELFFGEGSRLTVL.

This chain joins TRBV2 and TRBJ2-3; maybe TRBD1 (5 bases). V lost 7 bases, J lost 6 bases, and 11 bases lay in between. The CDR3 contains 12 residues. Germline V gene lookup returns CDR1 SNHLY and CDR2 FYNNEI. The CDR3 spells CASKVSGDTQYF. In DNA, the CDR3 is TGTGCCAGCAAGGTGTCAGGGGATACGCAGTATTTT.

There are a few counts of this clone. This chain uses TRBV2 with TRBJ2-7; maybe TRBD1 (5 bases). This CDR3 is 14 amino acids long. Germline CDR1 is SNHLY and CDR2 is FYNNEI. Trimming removed 8 bases at V and 7 bases at J, with 21 bases between. The CDR3 spells CASSERGAPSEQYF. CDR3 bases: TGTGCCAGCTCAGAAAGGGGCGCTCCATCAGAGCAGTACTTC.

The rearrangement joins TRBV11-2 to TRBJ2-2; D gene ambiguous. V lost 3 bases, J lost 6 bases, and 8 bases lay in between. CDR3 size: 13 residues. Germline CDR1 is SGHAT and CDR2 is FQNNGV. CDR3 sequence: CASSLFEAGELFF. The DNA for the CDR3 is TGTGCCAGCAGCTTGTTTGAGGCCGGGGAGCTGTTTTTT. Complete variable domain (other parts from reference TRBV11-2 and TRBJ2-2): EAGVAQSPRYKIIEKRQSVAFWCNPISGHATLYWYQQILGQGPKLLIQFQNNGVVDDSQLPKDRFSAERLKGVDSTLKIQPAKLEDSAVYLCASSLFEAGELFFGEGSRLTVL.

The gene calls are TRBV5-1 and TRBJ2-7; 8 bases map to TRBD2. The V gene end was trimmed by 4 bases and the J gene end by 6 bases; junction bases not matched to a gene: 12. Per the germline V gene, CDR1 is SGHRS and CDR2 is YFSETQ. The CDR3 is made up of 15 amino acids. This chain's CDR3 is CASSQPGLVSFEQYF. CDR3 DNA sequence: TGCGCCAGCAGCCAACCGGGACTAGTCTCGTTCGAGCAGTACTTC.

The chain joins TRBV27 to TRBJ1-1; weak D call: TRBD1 (6 bases). V gave up 3 bases and J gave up 1 base, with 18 bases separating them. In germline, CDR1 is MNHEY, CDR2 SMNVEV (reference sequence). This CDR3 is built from 17 residues. CDR3 amino acids: CASSLGALQMANTEAFF. The CDR3, as DNA: TGTGCCAGCAGTTTGGGGGCCCTCCAGATGGCGAACACTGAAGCTTTCTTT.

The chain links TRBV18 to TRBJ2-3; TRBD2 matches 8 bases. V gave up 4 bases and J gave up 9 bases; unmatched junction bases: 18. The CDR3 totals 17 residues. In germline, CDR1 is KGHSH, CDR2 LQKENI. CDR3 sequence reads: CASSLPRTSRLRETQYF. The CDR3 coding sequence is TGTGCCAGCTCACTCCCAAGGACTAGCAGGCTAAGGGAGACGCAGTATTTT.

The chain joins TRBV7-2 to TRBJ2-3; unclear D gene. The length of the CDR3 is 13 residues. The V end lost 2 bases, the J end lost 0 bases, and 3 bases lay between the germline ends. The germline V gene encodes CDR1 SGHTA and CDR2 FQGNSA. CDR3 in DNA: TGTGCCAGCAGCTTACCCAGCACAGATACGCAGTATTTT. Its protein product is CASSLPSTDTQYF.